This T cell receptor beta chain was sequenced during a study of T-cell reconstitution after alpha-beta-depleted transplantation in children. Study results and limitations: Alpha-beta T cells about two months after transplant reportedly derived from several hundred expanded graft clones. Among T cells one year after transplant, newly produced cells accounted for most counts and diversity. Some patients showed high day-60 TCRbeta diversity, which derived from surviving recipient T cells and thymic progenitors.

During its preparation, the TCRbeta library received unique molecular identifiers. TCRdb re-called the PCR reads through MiXCR, storing one row per CDR3 protein. The sample gives approximately 130,000 distinct CDR3 sequences, 8.5% to 10% of which show up once; nearly 25% is in the top ten. With 0 bases clipped from V and 5 bases from J, the junction kept 15 bases outside the gene matches. Germline-derived CDR1 and CDR2 are ENHRY and SYGVKD. The CDR3 covers 18 residues. This clonotype was observed at least ten times. Its target is not known. Material: PBMCs, mostly from graft donor cells, obtained 180 days after TCRalphabeta/CD19-depleted stem cell transplant. The receptor's source is a girl less than two years old who had a stem cell transplant for combined immunodeficiency, so the T cells may come from the graft donor. The gene calls are TRBV10-3 and TRBJ2-5, with 7 bases aligning to TRBD2. CDR3 coding DNA: TGTGCCATCAGTGAGTCTCTGGCCAGCGGGACGGCCCGGGAGACCCAGTACTTC. The encoded protein is CAISESLASGTARETQYF.